These 2 T cell receptor beta chains were all obtained from the same sample, sequenced in a study of blood T cell repertoires in COVID-19. Measured with immunoSEQ multiplex PCR; TCRdb has only the in-frame clones, and not every one. The sample has under 250,000 clones; about 80% are singletons. Sequencing input: peripheral blood. These receptors came from a man in his fifties or sixties with active or convalescent COVID-19.

The CDR3 coding sequence is TGTGCCTGGGGATTGACAGGGGACACTGAAGCTTTCTTT. This codes for CAWGLTGDTEAFF. V usage is TRBV30 and J usage is TRBJ1-1; 8 bases agree with TRBD1. Germline V gene lookup returns CDR1 GTSNPN and CDR2 SVGIG (reference sequence). CDR3 length equals 13 residues. The V and J ends lost 5 bases and 3 bases, in that order; junction bases with no gene match: 5.

The rearrangement links TRBV3-1 (or the pseudogene TRBV3-2) to TRBJ2-1; 8 bases line up with TRBD1. The CDR3 totals 15 residues. With 4 bases clipped from V and 7 bases from J, the junction kept 9 bases outside the gene matches. Germline V gives CDR1 LGHDT, CDR2 YNNKEL (reference sequence). The CDR3 nucleotides are TGTGCCAGCAGCCTTGGACAGGGAGGATGGAATGAGCAGTTCTTC. Translated, it gives CASSLGQGGWNEQFF.